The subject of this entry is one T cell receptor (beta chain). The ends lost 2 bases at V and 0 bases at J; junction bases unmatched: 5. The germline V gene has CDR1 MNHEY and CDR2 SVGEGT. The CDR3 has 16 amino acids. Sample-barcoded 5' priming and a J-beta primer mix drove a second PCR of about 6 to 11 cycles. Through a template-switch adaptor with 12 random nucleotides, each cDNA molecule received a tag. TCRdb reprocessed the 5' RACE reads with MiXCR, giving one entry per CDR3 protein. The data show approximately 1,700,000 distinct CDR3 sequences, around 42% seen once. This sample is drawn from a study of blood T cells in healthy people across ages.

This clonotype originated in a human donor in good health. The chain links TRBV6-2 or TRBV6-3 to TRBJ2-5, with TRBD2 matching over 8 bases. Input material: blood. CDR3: CASSYVGLGNQETQYF. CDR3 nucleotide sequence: TGTGCCAGCAGTTACGTGGGACTAGGAAACCAAGAGACCCAGTACTTC.